The TCR beta chain described here comes from a study of metastatic and nonmetastatic thyroid tumors. The overall study: Both malignant and benign thyroid patients supplied peripheral blood and tumor or nodule tissue samples, across which the repertoires of these patients were then compared. Findings of the study overall: For both blood and tumor, malignant thyroid tumors reportedly showed significantly higher TCR beta diversity than benign nodules did.

No treatment of any kind had been given to any patient before thyroid surgery. There are 14 residues in the CDR3. Trimming shortened V by 5 bases and J by 5 bases, and 15 bases separated the two germline ends. Germline V lookup: CDR1 SGHVS, CDR2 FNYEAQ. Per the authors' pipeline: Across clinicopathological groups, CDR3 differences served as the basis for building a distant-metastasis classifier for papillary thyroid cancer. TCRdb reprocessed the PCR reads via MiXCR. These V and J calls originate from TCRdb's pipeline instead of the authors' own analysis. The sample has about 64,000 clones; 15% to 20% are singletons. This clone was counted ten times or more. Its antigen is unidentified.

This TCR was sampled from a male donor with papillary thyroid cancer or a benign thyroid nodule (not recorded which). Some clones in this sample may be carry-over from other donors' samples. The rearrangement links TRBV7-6 to TRBJ2-5; no reliable D call. What was sequenced was blood. Here the CDR3 DNA reads TGTGCCAGCAGCCTGCGGACGGAAGGGGAGACCCAGTACTTC. Its protein is CASSLRTEGETQYF.